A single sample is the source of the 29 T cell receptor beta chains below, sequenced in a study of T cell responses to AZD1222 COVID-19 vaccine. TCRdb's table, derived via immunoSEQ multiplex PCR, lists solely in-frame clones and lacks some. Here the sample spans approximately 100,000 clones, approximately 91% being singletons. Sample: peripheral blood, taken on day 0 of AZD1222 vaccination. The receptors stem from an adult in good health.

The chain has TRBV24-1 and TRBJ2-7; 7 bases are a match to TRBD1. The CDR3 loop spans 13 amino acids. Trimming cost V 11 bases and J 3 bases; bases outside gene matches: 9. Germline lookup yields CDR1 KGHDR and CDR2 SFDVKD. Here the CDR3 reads CANEQGEDYEQYF. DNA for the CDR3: TGTGCCAACGAGCAGGGGGAAGACTACGAGCAGTACTTC.

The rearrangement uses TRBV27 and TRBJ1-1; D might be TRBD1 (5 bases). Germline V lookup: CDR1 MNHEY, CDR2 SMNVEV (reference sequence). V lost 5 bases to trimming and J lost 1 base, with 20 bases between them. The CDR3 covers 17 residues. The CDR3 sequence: CASSPTGSWRGNTEAFF. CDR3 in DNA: TGTGCCAGCAGTCCCACAGGATCGTGGCGGGGGAACACTGAAGCTTTCTTT.

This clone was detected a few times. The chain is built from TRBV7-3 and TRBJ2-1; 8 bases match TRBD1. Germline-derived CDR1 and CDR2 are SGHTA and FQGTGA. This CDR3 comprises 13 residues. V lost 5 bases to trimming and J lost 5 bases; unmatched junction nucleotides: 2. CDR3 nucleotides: TGTGCCAGCAGCCGGACAGGGAACAATGAGCAGTTCTTC. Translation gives CASSRTGNNEQFF.

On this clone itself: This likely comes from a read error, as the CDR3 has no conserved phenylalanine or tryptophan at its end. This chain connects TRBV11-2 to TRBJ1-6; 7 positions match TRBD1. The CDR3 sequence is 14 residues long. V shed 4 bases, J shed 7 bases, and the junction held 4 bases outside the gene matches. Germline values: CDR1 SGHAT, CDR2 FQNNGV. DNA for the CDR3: TGTGCCAGCAGCTCGGGACAGTTAAATTCACCCCTCCACCTT. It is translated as CASSSGQLNSPLHL.

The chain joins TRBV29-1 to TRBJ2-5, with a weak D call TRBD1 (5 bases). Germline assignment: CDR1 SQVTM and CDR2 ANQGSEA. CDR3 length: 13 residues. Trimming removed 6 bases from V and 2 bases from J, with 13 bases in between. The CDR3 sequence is CSVQGPNQETQYF. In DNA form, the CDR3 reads TGCAGCGTCCAGGGTCCCAATCAAGAGACCCAGTACTTC.

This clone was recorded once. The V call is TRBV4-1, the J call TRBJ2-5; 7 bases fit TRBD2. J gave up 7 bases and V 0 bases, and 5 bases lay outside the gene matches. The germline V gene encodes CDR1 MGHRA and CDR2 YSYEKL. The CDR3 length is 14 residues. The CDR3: CASSQEGGLGTQYF. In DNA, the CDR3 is TGCGCCAGCAGCCAAGAAGGCGGACTAGGGACCCAGTACTTC.

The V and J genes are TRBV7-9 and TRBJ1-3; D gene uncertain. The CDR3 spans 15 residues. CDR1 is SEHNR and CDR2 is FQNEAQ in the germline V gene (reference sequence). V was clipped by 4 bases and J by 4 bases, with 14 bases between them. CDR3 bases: TGTGCCAGCAGCTCATGGAGGGAGAGAGGAAACACCATATATTTT. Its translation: CASSSWRERGNTIYF.

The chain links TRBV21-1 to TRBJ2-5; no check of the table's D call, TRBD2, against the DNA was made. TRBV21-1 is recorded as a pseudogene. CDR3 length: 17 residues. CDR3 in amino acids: CASSDTNFGGIGETQYF. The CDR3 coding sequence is TGTGCCAGCAGCGACACAAACTTCGGGGGGATTGGAGAGACCCAGTACTTC.

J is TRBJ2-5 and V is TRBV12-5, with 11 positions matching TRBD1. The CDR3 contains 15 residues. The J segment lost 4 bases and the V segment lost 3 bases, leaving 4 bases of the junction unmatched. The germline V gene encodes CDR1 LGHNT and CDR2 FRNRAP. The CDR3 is CASGLGQGAVETQYF. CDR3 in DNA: TGTGCTAGTGGTTTAGGACAGGGGGCAGTAGAGACCCAGTACTTC.

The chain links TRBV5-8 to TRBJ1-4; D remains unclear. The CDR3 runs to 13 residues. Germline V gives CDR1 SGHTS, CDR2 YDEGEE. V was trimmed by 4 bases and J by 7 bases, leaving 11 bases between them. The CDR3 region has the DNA TGTGCCAGCAGCGACGGACTTTTTGAAAAACTGTTTTTT. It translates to CASSDGLFEKLFF. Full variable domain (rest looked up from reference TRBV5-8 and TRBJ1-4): EAGVTQSPTHLIKTRGQQATLRCSPISGHTSVYWYQQALGLGLQFLLWYDEGEERNRGNFPPRFSGRQFPNYSSELNVNALELEDSALYLCASSDGLFEKLFFGSGTQLSVL.

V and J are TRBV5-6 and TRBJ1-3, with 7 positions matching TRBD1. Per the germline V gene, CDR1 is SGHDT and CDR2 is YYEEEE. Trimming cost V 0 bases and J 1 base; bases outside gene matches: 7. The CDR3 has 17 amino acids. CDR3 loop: CASSLVSLTGSGNTIYF. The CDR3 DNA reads TGTGCCAGCAGCTTGGTATCCTTGACAGGGTCTGGAAACACCATATATTTT.

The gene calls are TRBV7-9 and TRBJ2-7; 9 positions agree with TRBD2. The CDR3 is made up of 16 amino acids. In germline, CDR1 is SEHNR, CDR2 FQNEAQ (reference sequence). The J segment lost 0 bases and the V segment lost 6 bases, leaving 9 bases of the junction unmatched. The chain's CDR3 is CASSPSGARSSYEQYF. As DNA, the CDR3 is TGTGCCAGCAGTCCTAGCGGGGCAAGGAGCTCCTACGAGCAGTACTTC.

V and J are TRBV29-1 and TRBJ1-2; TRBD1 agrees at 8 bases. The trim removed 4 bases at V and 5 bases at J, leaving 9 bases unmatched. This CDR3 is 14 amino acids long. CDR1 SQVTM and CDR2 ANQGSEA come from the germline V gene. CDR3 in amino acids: CSVGDRGQTYGYTF. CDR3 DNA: TGCAGCGTTGGAGACAGGGGACAAACTTATGGCTACACCTTC.

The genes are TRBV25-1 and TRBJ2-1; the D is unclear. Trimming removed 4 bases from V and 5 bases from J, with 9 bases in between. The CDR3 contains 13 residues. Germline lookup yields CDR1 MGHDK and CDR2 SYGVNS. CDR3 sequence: CASSVYSHNEQFF. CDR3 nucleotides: TGTGCCAGCAGTGTTTACAGCCACAATGAGCAGTTCTTC.

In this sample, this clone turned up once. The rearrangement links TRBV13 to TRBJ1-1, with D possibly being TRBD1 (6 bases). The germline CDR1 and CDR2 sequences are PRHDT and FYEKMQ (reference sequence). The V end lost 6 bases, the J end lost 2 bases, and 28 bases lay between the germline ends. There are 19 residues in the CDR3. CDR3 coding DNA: TGTGCCAGCAGACCGGACAGATTCAATCAAAAACTGGTTAACACTGAAGCTTTCTTT. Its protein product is CASRPDRFNQKLVNTEAFF.

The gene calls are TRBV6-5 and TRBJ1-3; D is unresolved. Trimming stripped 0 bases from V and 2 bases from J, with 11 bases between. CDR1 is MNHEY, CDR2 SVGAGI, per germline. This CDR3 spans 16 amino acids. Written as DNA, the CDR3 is TGTGCCAGCAGTTACTCGGGTAGGACCACTGGAAACACCATATATTTT. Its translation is CASSYSGRTTGNTIYF.

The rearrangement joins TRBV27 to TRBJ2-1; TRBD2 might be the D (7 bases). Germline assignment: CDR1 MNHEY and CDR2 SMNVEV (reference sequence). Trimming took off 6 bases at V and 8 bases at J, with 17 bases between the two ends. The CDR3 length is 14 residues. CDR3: CASRLVGGRDEQFF. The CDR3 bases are TGTGCCAGCAGACTAGTGGGGGGGCGCGATGAGCAGTTCTTC.

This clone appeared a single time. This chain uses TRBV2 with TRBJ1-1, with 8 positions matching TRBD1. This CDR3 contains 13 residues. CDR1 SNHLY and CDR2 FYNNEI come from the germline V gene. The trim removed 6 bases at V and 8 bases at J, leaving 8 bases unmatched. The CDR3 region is CASSPRQGTEAFF. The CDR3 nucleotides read TGTGCCAGCAGCCCGAGACAGGGGACCGAAGCTTTCTTT.

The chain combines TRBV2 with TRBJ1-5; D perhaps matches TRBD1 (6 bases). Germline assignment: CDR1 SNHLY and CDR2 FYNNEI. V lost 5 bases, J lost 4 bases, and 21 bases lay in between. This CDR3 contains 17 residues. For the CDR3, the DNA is TGTGCCAGCAGTTTCGAAACATCAGGGGTCAAGAATCAGCCCCAGCATTTT. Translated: CASSFETSGVKNQPQHF.

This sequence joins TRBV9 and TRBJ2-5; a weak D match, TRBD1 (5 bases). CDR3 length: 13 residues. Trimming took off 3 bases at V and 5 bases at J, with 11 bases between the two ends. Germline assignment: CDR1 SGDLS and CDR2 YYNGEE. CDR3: CASSAQGLETQYF. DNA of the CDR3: TGTGCCAGCAGCGCCCAGGGCCTGGAGACCCAGTACTTC.

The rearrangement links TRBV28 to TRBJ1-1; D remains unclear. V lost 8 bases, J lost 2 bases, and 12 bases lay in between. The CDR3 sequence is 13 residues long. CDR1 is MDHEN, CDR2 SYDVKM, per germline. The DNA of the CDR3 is TGTGCCAGCGGGAGACTATTAAACACTGAAGCTTTCTTT. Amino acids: CASGRLLNTEAFF.

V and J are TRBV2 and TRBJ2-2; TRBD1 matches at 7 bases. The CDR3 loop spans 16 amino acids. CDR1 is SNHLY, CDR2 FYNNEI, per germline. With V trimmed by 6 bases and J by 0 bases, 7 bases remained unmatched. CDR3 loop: CASRYRGGPNTGELFF. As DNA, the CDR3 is TGTGCCAGCAGATACAGGGGCGGCCCGAACACCGGGGAGCTGTTTTTT.

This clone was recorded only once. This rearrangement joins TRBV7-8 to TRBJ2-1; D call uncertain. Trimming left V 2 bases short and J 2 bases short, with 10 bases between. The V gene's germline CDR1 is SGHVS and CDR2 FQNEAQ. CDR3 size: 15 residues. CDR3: CASSLKTQPYNEQFF. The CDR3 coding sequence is TGTGCCAGCAGCTTAAAGACACAACCCTACAATGAGCAGTTCTTC.

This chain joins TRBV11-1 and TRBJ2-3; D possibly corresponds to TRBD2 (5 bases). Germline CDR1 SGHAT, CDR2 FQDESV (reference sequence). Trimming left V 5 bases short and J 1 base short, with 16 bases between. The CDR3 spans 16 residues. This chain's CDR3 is CASSLTGLRGTDTQYF. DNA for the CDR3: TGTGCCAGCAGCCTTACCGGACTGCGGGGCACAGATACGCAGTATTTT. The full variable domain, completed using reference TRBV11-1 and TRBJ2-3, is EAEVAQSPRYKITEKSQAVAFWCDPISGHATLYWYRQILGQGPELLVQFQDESVVDDSQLPKDRFSAERLKGVDSTLKIQPAELGDSAMYLCASSLTGLRGTDTQYFGPGTRLTVL.

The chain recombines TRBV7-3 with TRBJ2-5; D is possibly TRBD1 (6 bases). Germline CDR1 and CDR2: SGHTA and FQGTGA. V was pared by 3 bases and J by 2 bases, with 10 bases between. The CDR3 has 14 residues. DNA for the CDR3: TGTGCCAGCAGCTTGGGGGCGAGGCAAGAGACCCAGTACTTC. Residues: CASSLGARQETQYF.

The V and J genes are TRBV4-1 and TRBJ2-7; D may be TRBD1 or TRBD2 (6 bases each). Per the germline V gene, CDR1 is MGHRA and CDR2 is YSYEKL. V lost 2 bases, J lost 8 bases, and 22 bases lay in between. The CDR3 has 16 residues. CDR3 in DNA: TGCGCCAGCAGCCAATCACTGAGCCGGGGGCCTCTTAAGCAGTACTTC. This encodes CASSQSLSRGPLKQYF.

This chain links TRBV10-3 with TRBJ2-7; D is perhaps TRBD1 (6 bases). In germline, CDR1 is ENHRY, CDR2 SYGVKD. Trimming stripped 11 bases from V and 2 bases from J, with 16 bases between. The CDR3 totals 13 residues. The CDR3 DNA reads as TGTGCCTTCTCCCGACAGGAAACCTACGAGCAGTACTTC. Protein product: CAFSRQETYEQYF.

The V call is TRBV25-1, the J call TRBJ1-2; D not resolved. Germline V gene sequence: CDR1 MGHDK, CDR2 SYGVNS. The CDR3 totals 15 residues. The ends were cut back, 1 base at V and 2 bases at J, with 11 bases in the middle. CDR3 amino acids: CASSELRATNYGYTF. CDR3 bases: TGTGCCAGCAGTGAATTGCGGGCTACCAACTATGGCTACACCTTC.

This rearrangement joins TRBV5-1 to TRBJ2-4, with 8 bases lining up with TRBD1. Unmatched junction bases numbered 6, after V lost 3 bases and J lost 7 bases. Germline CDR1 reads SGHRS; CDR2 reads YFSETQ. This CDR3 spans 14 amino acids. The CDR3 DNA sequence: TGCGCCAGCAGCTGGGCAGGGGGCGCGAACATTCAGTACTTC. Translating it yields CASSWAGGANIQYF.